The 22 T cell receptor beta chains listed next were all sequenced from one sample in a study of CD8 T cells in ankylosing spondylitis. TCRdb ran MiXCR on the 5' RACE reads and lists one entry per CDR3 protein. This sample has 240,000 or so distinct CDR3 sequences, with roughly 8.6% found just once. Material: blood, either unsorted or a sorted T cell fraction (not recorded which). Every receptor here comes from a male donor with ankylosing spondylitis or in good health (not recorded which).

This clonotype was detected many times. V is TRBV12-3 or TRBV12-4 and J is TRBJ2-1, with 7 bases lining up with TRBD2. The CDR3 spans 14 residues. Germline trimming cut 3 bases from V and 7 bases from J; bases unmatched to any gene: 6. DNA for the CDR3: TGTGCCAGCAGTTTCGATAGCGGGCGTAATGAGCAGTTCTTC. Protein sequence: CASSFDSGRNEQFF.

This clonotype was counted ten times or more. The chain carries TRBV20-1 and TRBJ1-1; no reliable D call. The germline gives CDR1 DFQATT, CDR2 SNEGSKA (reference sequence). The CDR3 extends over 13 amino acids. The V and J ends lost 3 bases and 1 base respectively, with 9 bases between them. CDR3 sequence: CSARAWGNTEAFF. The CDR3 DNA follows: TGCAGTGCTAGGGCCTGGGGGAACACTGAAGCTTTCTTT.

CDR3 sequence: CASSYGRSSYNEQFF. In DNA form, the CDR3 reads TGTGCCAGCAGTTACGGGAGGTCGTCCTACAATGAGCAGTTCTTC. This chain joins TRBV6-5 and TRBJ2-1, with a possible D match to TRBD2 (6 bases). CDR1 is MNHEY, CDR2 SVGAGI, per germline. CDR3 length equals 15 residues. Trimming took off 2 bases at V and 1 base at J, with 9 bases between the two ends.

This clonotype was counted a few times. The V call is TRBV18, the J call TRBJ2-5; D is ambiguous. Per germline, CDR1 KGHSH and CDR2 LQKENI. The V gene lost 2 bases and the J gene lost 5 bases, with 6 bases spanning the gap. The CDR3 runs 12 residues. The CDR3 region is CASSPARETQYF. CDR3 nucleotide sequence: TGTGCCAGCTCACCAGCTAGGGAGACCCAGTACTTC.

This clonotype was observed many times. This chain uses TRBV10-3 with TRBJ2-5; a possible D gene is TRBD1 (7 bases). Germline V gene sequence: CDR1 ENHRY, CDR2 SYGVKD. Between the trimmed V and J ends, which lost 6 bases and 3 bases, there was a span of 14 bases. This CDR3 contains 14 residues. The CDR3 DNA is TGTGCCATCAGGGGGGGACAGAGTGAAGAGACCCAGTACTTC. It translates to CAIRGGQSEETQYF.

This clonotype was observed at least ten times. The chain has TRBV9 and TRBJ1-5, with D hard to call. V lost 5 bases, J lost 2 bases, and 11 bases lay in between. CDR1 SGDLS and CDR2 YYNGEE come from the germline V gene. This CDR3 region has 14 residues. The CDR3 bases are TGTGCCAGCAGTGGTGACCCTCGCAATCAGCCCCAGCATTTT. Residues: CASSGDPRNQPQHF.

The sample holds many counts of this clonotype. This rearrangement joins TRBV20-1 to TRBJ2-7, with 7 bases lining up with TRBD2. Germline values: CDR1 DFQATT, CDR2 SNEGSKA (reference sequence). The CDR3 consists of 13 residues. Trimming at V came to 3 bases and at J to 6 bases, leaving 8 bases not matched to a gene. This CDR3 is CSASQTSRSEQYF. In DNA form, the CDR3 reads TGCAGTGCTAGCCAGACTAGCCGTTCCGAGCAGTACTTC.

In its sample, this clonotype was seen many times. The chain employs TRBV24-1 and TRBJ1-2; D not certain. The length of the CDR3 is 14 residues. V was pared by 4 bases and J by 4 bases, with 12 bases between. The V gene's germline CDR1 is KGHDR and CDR2 SFDVKD. The DNA of the CDR3 is TGTGCCACCAGTGACCTCACGACGTCCTATGGCTACACCTTC. Translated: CATSDLTTSYGYTF.

This clonotype appeared a few times. The J gene is TRBJ1-2, the V gene TRBV5-4; a weak D match, TRBD1 (5 bases). The V gene's germline CDR1 is SGHNT and CDR2 YYREEE (reference sequence). The V and J ends lost 4 bases and 9 bases respectively, with 16 bases between them. The CDR3 extends over 13 amino acids. CDR3 loop: CASSPSEGLRYTF. The CDR3 nucleotides are TGTGCCAGCAGCCCTTCTGAGGGGTTGCGCTACACCTTC. The full variable domain, in which reference TRBV5-4 and TRBJ1-2 provide the parts outside the CDR3, is ETGVTQSPTHLIKTRGQQVTLRCSSQSGHNTVSWYQQALGQGPQFIFQYYREEENGRGNFPPRFSGLQFPNYSSELNVNALELDDSALYLCASSPSEGLRYTFGSGTRLTVV.

About this clonotype: A much larger clone differs by one base, so this may be a read error. The chain combines TRBV4-1 with TRBJ2-4; tentative D call: TRBD2 (7 bases). Germline CDR1 reads MGHRA; CDR2 reads YSYEKL. This CDR3 is built from 17 residues. The CDR3 spells CASSQDPRGLAKNIEYF. The CDR3 coding sequence is TGCGCCAGCAGCCAAGACCCGCGGGGGCTAGCCAAAAACATTGAGTACTTC.

In this sample, this clonotype turned up a few times. This chain uses TRBV5-6 with TRBJ1-5, with D possibly being TRBD1 (6 bases). V was shortened by 1 base and J by 4 bases, with 9 bases between the two germline ends. This CDR3 spans 14 amino acids. Germline values: CDR1 SGHDT, CDR2 YYEEEE. CDR3: CASSLRGTNQPQHF. CDR3 coding DNA: TGTGCCAGCAGCTTGAGGGGGACGAATCAGCCCCAGCATTTT. The variable domain in full, completed from reference TRBV5-6 and TRBJ1-5, reads DAGVTQSPTHLIKTRGQQVTLRCSPKSGHDTVSWYQQALGQGPQFIFQYYEEEERQRGNFPDRFSGHQFPNYSSELNVNALLLGDSALYLCASSLRGTNQPQHFGDGTRLSIL.

In this sample, this clonotype turned up many times. V gene TRBV20-1 combines with J gene TRBJ2-1; D is ambiguous. Trimming cost V 5 bases and J 5 bases, with 10 bases left between them. The CDR3 runs 12 residues. Per germline, CDR1 DFQATT and CDR2 SNEGSKA (reference sequence). CDR3 loop: CSAGGSDNEQFF. DNA of the CDR3: TGCAGTGCTGGCGGCAGTGACAATGAGCAGTTCTTC.

This clonotype was detected a few times. A read error may explain this, as a much larger clone is one base away. The rearrangement joins TRBV12-3 or TRBV12-4 to TRBJ2-7, with TRBD2 as a possible D gene (7 bases). This CDR3 spans 16 amino acids. The ends were cut back, 2 bases at V and 3 bases at J, with 17 bases in the middle. The DNA of the CDR3 is TGTGCCAGCAGTTTAAAGGGCACCGGGGGGCTCTACGAGCAGTACTTC. Protein sequence: CASSLKGTGGLYEQYF.

This clonotype showed up just a few times. The chain is built from TRBV18 and TRBJ2-1; TRBD2 is a possible D gene (6 bases). In germline, CDR1 is KGHSH, CDR2 LQKENI. The CDR3 is made up of 19 amino acids. V was cut by 0 bases and J by 0 bases, with 18 bases left in between. CDR3 coding DNA: TGTGCCAGCTCACCACCGTGGAGGGGCTACTTTAGCTCCTACAATGAGCAGTTCTTC. Protein: CASSPPWRGYFSSYNEQFF.

V and J are TRBV5-1 and TRBJ2-7; 8 nucleotides align to TRBD2. The CDR3 is 15 residues long. After removal of 0 bases from V and 7 bases from J, the junction contained 9 bases not matched to a gene. Germline lookup yields CDR1 SGHRS and CDR2 YFSETQ. Here the CDR3 reads CASSLEAGEAGEQYF. The CDR3 region has the DNA TGCGCCAGCAGCTTGGAAGCGGGAGAGGCGGGGGAGCAGTACTTC.

This clonotype was recorded many times. The chain has TRBV10-3 and TRBJ2-1, with D maybe TRBD1 (5 bases). The V gene lost 6 bases and the J gene lost 0 bases, with 12 bases spanning the gap. Per germline, CDR1 ENHRY and CDR2 SYGVKD. The CDR3 covers 15 residues. The CDR3 loop reads CAISSPQGSYNEQFF. The CDR3 DNA is TGTGCCATCAGCTCACCTCAGGGCTCCTACAATGAGCAGTTCTTC.

This clonotype was counted many times. This chain connects TRBV9 to TRBJ1-6; 10 bases are a match to TRBD1. Germline CDR1 is SGDLS and CDR2 is YYNGEE. V lost 1 base to trimming and J lost 10 bases; unmatched junction nucleotides: 5. This CDR3 is built from 15 residues. CDR3 DNA sequence: TGTGCCAGCAGCGTATCGGGACAGGGGAACTCACCCCTCCACTTT. Residues: CASSVSGQGNSPLHF.

V usage is TRBV7-9 and J usage is TRBJ1-1, with unresolved D. V shed 5 bases and J shed 5 bases, with 21 bases lying between them. This CDR3 is 16 amino acids long. Germline lookup yields CDR1 SEHNR and CDR2 FQNEAQ (reference sequence). The CDR3 region has the DNA TGTGCCAGCAGCGATGGTCCGAGGGCCTCGGGAACTGAAGCTTTCTTT. This translates into CASSDGPRASGTEAFF. Filled out from reference TRBV7-9 and TRBJ1-1, the complete variable domain reads DTGVSQNPRHKITKRGQNVTFRCDPISEHNRLYWYRQTLGQGPEFLTYFQNEAQLEKSRLLSDRFSAERPKGSFSTLEIQRTEQGDSAMYLCASSDGPRASGTEAFFGQGTRLTVV.

The sample holds many counts of this clonotype. This chain joins TRBV18 and TRBJ1-5; D may be TRBD1 (6 bases). Trimming cost V 3 bases and J 7 bases, with 13 bases left between them. The germline V gene has CDR1 KGHSH and CDR2 LQKENI. The CDR3 spans 14 residues. The CDR3 DNA reads as TGTGCCAGCTCACCGCCGACAGGCGGGCAGCCCCAGCATTTT. It yields the protein CASSPPTGGQPQHF.

The J gene is TRBJ2-7, the V gene TRBV20-1; 10 bases align to TRBD2. The germline CDR1 and CDR2 sequences are DFQATT and SNEGSKA (reference sequence). This CDR3 region has 14 residues. Trimming took 3 bases from V and 6 from J; bases not matched to a gene: 8. DNA for the CDR3: TGCAGTGCTAGCGGGCTAGCGGGAGAGTTCGAGCAGTACTTC. Its translation: CSASGLAGEFEQYF.

The genes are TRBV7-2 and TRBJ1-1; TRBD1 agrees at 7 bases. The CDR3 extends over 13 amino acids. Germline V CDR1 and CDR2: SGHTA, FQGNSA. The junction had 5 bases not matched to a gene; V was cut back by 6 bases and J by 4 bases. The CDR3 region is CASSGTDRTEAFF. As DNA, the CDR3 is TGTGCCAGCAGTGGGACAGACCGCACTGAAGCTTTCTTT.

This clonotype was found many times. The J gene is TRBJ1-2, the V gene TRBV18; D gene unclear. Per germline, CDR1 KGHSH and CDR2 LQKENI. The V end lost 3 bases, the J end lost 2 bases, and 16 bases lay between the germline ends. The CDR3 is made up of 16 amino acids. In nucleotides, the CDR3 is TGTGCCAGCTCACCGACCGCAGCCCTGCCAAACTATGGCTACACCTTC. This codes for CASSPTAALPNYGYTF.